What follows are 30 T cell receptor beta chains derived from one specimen sequenced in a study of cytomegalovirus exposure and HLA in healthy donors. The PCR ran on 60 Vbeta and 13 Jbeta primers. Using immunoSEQ multiplex PCR, the repertoire was profiled, and TCRdb retains in-frame clones only, with some absent. This sample has approximately 110,000 clones, with over 60% found just once. Specimen: PBMCs. All receptors derive from a man between 60 and 70 years old in good health and CMV-seropositive.

The gene calls are TRBV7-9 and TRBJ2-1; TRBD1 aligns across 7 bases. The CDR3 is 13 amino acids. Germline V gives CDR1 SEHNR, CDR2 FQNEAQ (reference sequence). The V and J ends lost 10 bases and 5 bases, in that order; junction bases with no gene match: 8. CDR3 region: CATPTGIDNEQFF. In DNA, the CDR3 is TGTGCCACCCCGACAGGGATTGACAATGAGCAGTTCTTC.

The CDR3 coding sequence is TGTGCCAGCAGCTTCAGTGGACATCTCGATCAGCCCCAGCATTTT. Translating it yields CASSFSGHLDQPQHF. This chain connects TRBV7-9 to TRBJ1-5; a weak D match, TRBD1 (5 bases). The CDR3 is 15 amino acids. V was cut by 3 bases and J by 5 bases, with 14 bases left in between. The germline V gene has CDR1 SEHNR and CDR2 FQNEAQ (reference sequence).

This clone has more than one count but fewer than ten. J is TRBJ1-2 and V is TRBV10-3; the match to TRBD1 covers 8 bases. In germline, CDR1 is ENHRY, CDR2 SYGVKD. J was trimmed by 7 bases and V by 7 bases; bases with no gene match: 8. This CDR3 region has 13 residues. The CDR3 region is CAINQGATLGYTF. The CDR3 DNA is TGTGCCATCAACCAGGGGGCGACGCTTGGCTACACCTTC.

The chain links TRBV6-1 to TRBJ1-2, with a tentative D call TRBD1 (6 bases). V was clipped by 4 bases and J by 10 bases, with 16 bases between them. Per the germline V gene, CDR1 is MNHNS and CDR2 is SASEGT. The length of the CDR3 is 13 residues. CDR3 in DNA: TGTGCCAGCAGTGCTACAGGGTTTGAGGACTACACCTTC. Residues: CASSATGFEDYTF.

The V and J genes are TRBV18 and TRBJ2-7, with D possibly matching TRBD1 (5 bases). Trimming took 5 bases from V and 2 from J, leaving 13 bases between them. Germline V CDR1 and CDR2: KGHSH, LQKENI. The CDR3 contains 14 residues. In nucleotides, the CDR3 is TGTGCCAGCTCAAGCAGGGTAAGGACCTACGAGCAGTACTTC. Encoded protein: CASSSRVRTYEQYF.

The chain combines TRBV6-4 with TRBJ2-3, with 8 bases lining up with TRBD2. Trimming took 6 bases from V and 6 from J; bases not matched to a gene: 11. This CDR3 is built from 15 residues. Germline lookup yields CDR1 MRHNA and CDR2 SNTAGT. The chain's CDR3 is CASRPLGGATDTQYF. DNA for the CDR3: TGTGCCAGCAGGCCCCTCGGGGGGGCTACGGATACGCAGTATTTT.

The chain carries TRBV27 and TRBJ2-1; 8 bases agree with TRBD2. This CDR3 has 15 residues. J lost 8 bases, V lost 6 bases, and 12 bases had no gene match. The germline CDR1 and CDR2 sequences are MNHEY and SMNVEV (reference sequence). The CDR3, as DNA: TGTGCCAGCAGGTCCCTCGCGGGGGGCAGGGATGAGCAGTTCTTC. This gives the protein CASRSLAGGRDEQFF.

V is TRBV7-9 and J is TRBJ1-2; no definite D call. Trimming stripped 4 bases from V and 6 bases from J, with 15 bases between. The CDR3 has 14 residues. Germline V lookup: CDR1 SEHNR, CDR2 FQNEAQ (reference sequence). The CDR3 spells CASSSSTELDGYTF. The DNA of the CDR3 is TGTGCCAGCAGCTCATCCACTGAACTGGATGGCTACACCTTC.

This clone was detected only once. CDR3 sequence (DNA): TGCGCCAGCAGCCAAGGCGGGGGGCGATGGGATCCCCAGCATTTT. Its translation is CASSQGGGRWDPQHF. The rearrangement uses TRBV4-1 and TRBJ1-5; D might be TRBD1 (6 bases). This CDR3 spans 15 amino acids. The V gene lost 1 base and the J gene lost 10 bases, with 17 bases spanning the gap. Per germline, CDR1 MGHRA and CDR2 YSYEKL.

This clone was counted only a few times. The V gene is TRBV10-3, the J gene TRBJ2-1; the match to TRBD2 covers 12 bases. Germline V gene lookup returns CDR1 ENHRY and CDR2 SYGVKD. This CDR3 has 17 residues. The V gene end was trimmed by 4 bases and the J gene end by 4 bases; junction bases not matched to a gene: 8. This CDR3 reads CAISAQDTSGGYNEQFF. In DNA form, the CDR3 reads TGTGCCATCAGTGCTCAAGATACTAGCGGGGGGTACAATGAGCAGTTCTTC.

The chain recombines TRBV6-1 with TRBJ2-1; possible D gene TRBD1, 6 bases. Trimming removed 0 bases at V and 9 bases at J, with 9 bases between. Germline values: CDR1 MNHNS, CDR2 SASEGT. The CDR3 spans 13 residues. This chain's CDR3 is CASSEARGGEQFF. In DNA form, the CDR3 reads TGTGCCAGCAGTGAAGCCAGGGGTGGTGAGCAGTTCTTC.

This clone was seen only once. The chain uses TRBV11-3 and TRBJ2-7, with D uncertain. Trimming stripped 3 bases from V and 0 bases from J, with 6 bases between. Germline V gene lookup returns CDR1 SGHNT and CDR2 YENEEA. CDR3 length: 13 residues. CDR3 sequence: CASSFQDSYEQYF. DNA of the CDR3: TGTGCCAGCAGCTTCCAGGACTCCTACGAGCAGTACTTC. Full variable domain (missing parts from reference TRBV11-3 and TRBJ2-7): EAGVVQSPRYKIIEKKQPVAFWCNPISGHNTLYWYLQNLGQGPELLIRYENEEAVDDSQLPKDRFSAERLKGVDSTLKIQPAELGDSAVYLCASSFQDSYEQYFGPGTRLTVT.

V usage is TRBV5-5 and J usage is TRBJ2-4; D gene uncertain. Germline V gene lookup returns CDR1 SGHKS and CDR2 YYEKEE (reference sequence). Trimming cost V 5 bases and J 8 bases, with 17 bases left between them. The CDR3 is 14 residues long. The CDR3 DNA sequence: TGTGCCAGCAGTTCTGACTCGGCTGGAGACATTCAGTACTTC. Protein: CASSSDSAGDIQYF.

The chain uses TRBV9 and TRBJ2-1; the D gene is possibly TRBD1 (5 bases). This CDR3 spans 15 amino acids. Germline V gives CDR1 SGDLS, CDR2 YYNGEE. Trimming pared 0 bases from V and 2 bases from J, leaving 9 bases between. The CDR3: CASSVGQGPYNEQFF. The CDR3 region has the DNA TGTGCCAGCAGCGTAGGCCAGGGTCCCTACAATGAGCAGTTCTTC.

The chain links TRBV5-1 to TRBJ1-6; D is possibly TRBD1 (6 bases). The CDR3 has 14 residues. Trimming removed 3 bases from V and 8 bases from J, with 12 bases in between. From germline, CDR1 is SGHRS and CDR2 YFSETQ. This CDR3 reads CASSWGGQDSPLHF. The DNA for the CDR3 is TGCGCCAGCAGCTGGGGGGGGCAGGATTCACCCCTCCACTTT.

The chain combines TRBV19 with TRBJ1-1, with TRBD1 matching 8 bases. This CDR3 spans 13 amino acids. With 5 bases clipped from V and 6 bases from J, the junction kept 5 bases outside the gene matches. Germline V gene lookup returns CDR1 LNHDA and CDR2 SQIVND (reference sequence). The DNA for the CDR3 is TGTGCCAGTAGTGGACAGGGAAATCCTGAAGCTTTCTTT. Protein sequence: CASSGQGNPEAFF.

The chain is built from TRBV19 and TRBJ2-5, with 11 positions matching TRBD1. The CDR3 runs 14 residues. Losses at the gene ends were 8 bases for V and 5 bases for J; bases not matched to a gene: 7. CDR1 and CDR2 (germline): LNHDA, SQIVND (reference sequence). CDR3 coding DNA: TGTGCCAGTGCCGGGACAGGGGGTAGGGAGACCCAGTACTTC. This codes for CASAGTGGRETQYF.

J is TRBJ2-1 and V is TRBV25-1; 10 nucleotides align to TRBD1. The CDR3 is 15 amino acids. V lost 4 bases to trimming and J lost 3 bases; unmatched junction nucleotides: 3. CDR1 and CDR2 from the germline V gene are MGHDK and SYGVNS. CDR3 protein: CASSARTGGYNEQFF. The CDR3 nucleotides are TGTGCCAGCAGTGCCCGGACAGGGGGCTACAATGAGCAGTTCTTC.

The genes are TRBV11-1 and TRBJ2-7; TRBD2 is a possible D gene (6 bases). Germline values: CDR1 SGHAT, CDR2 FQDESV (reference sequence). Trimming pared 5 bases from V and 5 bases from J, leaving 16 bases between. The CDR3 has 14 residues. In DNA, the CDR3 is TGTGCCAGCAGCGGGGGGAGGAGCATGGACGAGCAGTACTTC. The encoded protein is CASSGGRSMDEQYF.

This chain joins TRBV5-1 and TRBJ2-5; 8 positions match TRBD1. The end of the DNA fits TRBJ2-7 better, so the J call may be wrong. Germline-derived CDR1 and CDR2 are SGHRS and YFSETQ. The CDR3 is made up of 14 amino acids. CDR3 sequence: CASSPRDRSNEQYF. The CDR3 DNA reads as TGCGCCAGCAGCCCCCGGGACAGGAGCAACGAGCAGTACTTC.

The chain carries TRBV5-1 and TRBJ2-5; D is perhaps TRBD2 (5 bases). This CDR3 spans 14 amino acids. V lost 0 bases and J lost 5, with 11 bases in between. Germline V gene sequence: CDR1 SGHRS, CDR2 YFSETQ. The CDR3 sequence is CASSLGNRGETQYF. CDR3 DNA sequence: TGCGCCAGCAGCTTGGGGAACAGAGGGGAGACCCAGTACTTC. The whole variable domain, filled in from reference TRBV5-1 and TRBJ2-5, reads KAGVTQTPRYLIKTRGQQVTLSCSPISGHRSVSWYQQTPGQGLQFLFEYFSETQRNKGNFPGRFSGRQFSNSRSEMNVSTLELGDSALYLCASSLGNRGETQYFGPGTRLLVL.

J is TRBJ1-2 and V is TRBV9; D remains ambiguous. The CDR3 sequence is 15 residues long. V was clipped by 0 bases and J by 2 bases, with 11 bases between them. CDR1 SGDLS and CDR2 YYNGEE come from the germline V gene. The CDR3 sequence is CASSVDWSGNYGYTF. CDR3 in DNA: TGTGCCAGCAGCGTAGATTGGTCAGGAAACTATGGCTACACCTTC.

The rearrangement uses TRBV18 and TRBJ1-6, with a tentative D call TRBD1 (5 bases). Trimming took 5 bases from V and 8 from J, leaving 16 bases between them. This CDR3 region has 15 residues. Germline lookup yields CDR1 KGHSH and CDR2 LQKENI. The CDR3 coding sequence is TGTGCCAGCTCAACGGATGGGGGGTCCGATTCACCCCTCCACTTT. It translates to CASSTDGGSDSPLHF.

V gene TRBV5-1 combines with J gene TRBJ2-3; 8 nucleotides line up with TRBD2. CDR3 length: 18 residues. Looked up from germline, CDR1 is SGHRS and CDR2 is YFSETQ. V shed 4 bases and J 1 base; nucleotides not matched to a gene: 14. The chain's CDR3 is CASSPIPESGGRTDTQYF. The CDR3 DNA is TGCGCCAGCAGCCCCATTCCTGAGAGCGGGGGCCGCACAGATACGCAGTATTTT.

V gene TRBV6-5 combines with J gene TRBJ1-2, with D perhaps TRBD1 (5 bases). The CDR3 sequence is 13 residues long. V lost 5 bases, J lost 7 bases, and 14 bases lay in between. Germline CDR1 MNHEY, CDR2 SVGAGI. For the CDR3, the DNA is TGTGCCAGCAGTAGGACATCCACGGGTGGCTACACCTTC. Translating it yields CASSRTSTGGYTF.

The chain joins TRBV6-6 to TRBJ1-2; a possible D gene is TRBD1 (5 bases). The germline CDR1 and CDR2 sequences are MNHNY and SVGAGI (reference sequence). Trimming stripped 4 bases from V and 7 bases from J, with 13 bases between. The CDR3 is 13 amino acids. The CDR3 region has the DNA TGTGCCAGCAGTTTTACAGGAACAGGTGGCTACACCTTC. Translating it yields CASSFTGTGGYTF.

The CDR3 spells CASSPGLTNTEAFF. The CDR3 region has the DNA TGTGCCAGCAGCCCCGGACTCACGAACACTGAAGCTTTCTTT. The V call is TRBV7-6, the J call TRBJ1-1; D is uncertain. The CDR3 consists of 14 residues. V lost 5 bases and J lost 1, with 11 bases in between. Germline CDR1 reads SGHVS; CDR2 reads FNYEAQ.

CDR3 sequence reads: CASTPDFRWYEQYF. The CDR3 nucleotides read TGTGCCAGCACCCCAGACTTCCGGTGGTACGAGCAGTACTTC. This rearrangement joins TRBV28 to TRBJ2-5; D is undetermined. Gene TRBJ2-7 matches the end of the DNA better, so the J call may be wrong. Per the germline V gene, CDR1 is MDHEN and CDR2 is SYDVKM. The CDR3 length is 14 residues.

By share, this clone ranks as medium-sized. V and J are TRBV5-1 and TRBJ1-1; tentatively, D is TRBD1 (6 bases). The CDR3 covers 15 residues. Per the germline V gene, CDR1 is SGHRS and CDR2 is YFSETQ. The V end lost 0 bases, the J end lost 2 bases, and 11 bases lay between the germline ends. CDR3 in DNA: TGCGCCAGCAGCTTGGAGAAACAGGGTAACACTGAAGCTTTCTTT. It translates to CASSLEKQGNTEAFF.

A few counts support this clone. The V and J genes are TRBV5-1 and TRBJ2-7; TRBD1 matches at 11 bases. The germline CDR1 and CDR2 sequences are SGHRS and YFSETQ. V lost 2 bases and J lost 0; bases outside the gene matches: 7. The CDR3 runs to 17 residues. CDR3: CASSFGTGGKLSYEQYF. DNA for the CDR3: TGCGCCAGCAGCTTTGGGACAGGGGGTAAACTCTCCTACGAGCAGTACTTC.